These 10 T cell receptor beta chains were all obtained from the same sample, sequenced in a study of metastatic and nonmetastatic thyroid tumors. Thyroid surgery had not been preceded by any treatment in any patient. TCRdb reassembled clones from the PCR reads with MiXCR. The table includes around 2,000 clones, roughly 24% detected once. The sequenced sample consisted of adjacent normal tissue. Every receptor here comes from a male donor with papillary thyroid cancer or a benign thyroid nodule (not recorded which). Some clones in this sample may be carry-over from other donors' samples.

The V and J genes are TRBV9 and TRBJ2-1, with D tentatively TRBD2 (6 bases). The V end lost 3 bases, the J end lost 5 bases, and 15 bases lay between the germline ends. From germline, CDR1 is SGDLS and CDR2 YYNGEE. This CDR3 has 15 residues. The CDR3 is CASSATGELNNEQFF. The CDR3 DNA reads TGTGCCAGCAGCGCCACGGGGGAACTAAACAATGAGCAGTTCTTC.

Judged by abundance, this clone is medium-sized. The genes are TRBV6-1 and TRBJ2-5, with 10 bases matching TRBD1. V was clipped by 5 bases and J by 7 bases; unmatched bases: 7. The germline V gene has CDR1 MNHNS and CDR2 SASEGT. The CDR3 totals 14 residues. CDR3 sequence reads: CASSSRTGGGTQYF. CDR3 in DNA: TGTGCCAGCAGTTCACGGACAGGGGGGGGGACCCAGTACTTC.

This clone was picked up a small number of times. The chain recombines TRBV6-1 with TRBJ2-5, with 10 bases identical to TRBD2. CDR3 length: 14 amino acids. V was clipped by 6 bases and J by 5 bases; unmatched bases: 6. Germline assignment: CDR1 MNHNS and CDR2 SASEGT. The CDR3, as DNA: TGTGCCAGCAGGGAGCGGGGGGGCCGTGAGACCCAGTACTTC. Its protein product is CASRERGGRETQYF.

V is TRBV7-2 and J is TRBJ2-7; D is ambiguous. V was pared by 1 base and J by 6 bases, with 1 base between. The CDR3 has 10 residues. Per germline, CDR1 SGHTA and CDR2 FQGNSA. CDR3 in DNA: TGTGCCAGCAGCTTAGGCGAGCAGTACTTC. It specifies CASSLGEQYF. Looking up the rest from reference TRBV7-2 and TRBJ2-7 gives the full variable domain: GAGVSQSPSNKVTEKGKDVELRCDPISGHTALYWYRQSLGQGLEFLIYFQGNSAPDKSGLPSDRFSAERTGGSVSTLTIQRTQQEDSAVYLCASSLGEQYFGPGTRLTVT.

Note on this clone: A much larger clone is a single base away; this may be a read error. The same CDR3 can be traced to other DNA sequences in this sample. The rearrangement uses TRBV19 and TRBJ2-1; TRBD1 or TRBD2 may be the D gene (5 bases each). The CDR3 consists of 17 residues. Germline V gene sequence: CDR1 LNHDA, CDR2 SQIVND (reference sequence). The CDR3 DNA follows: TGTGCCAGTAGTCCGCCCGGGGCGTATAGCTCCTATAATGAGCAGTTCTTC. This encodes CASSPPGAYSSYNEQFF. Full variable domain (missing parts from reference TRBV19 and TRBJ2-1): DGGITQSPKYLFRKEGQNVTLSCEQNLNHDAMYWYRQDPGQGLRLIYYSQIVNDFQKGDIAEGYSVSREKKESFPLTVTSAQKNPTAFYLCASSPPGAYSSYNEQFFGPGTRLTVL.

Remarks on this clone: The conserved final phenylalanine or tryptophan is absent from the CDR3, which likely points to a read error. No DNA is shown, since the ends of the CDR3 on it are uncertain; the CDR3 is the one TCRdb lists. The rearrangement uses TRBV5-1 and TRBJ2-1; TRBD2, as called in the table, went unchecked against the DNA. The CDR3 length is 14 residues, termini included. CDR1 is SGHRS, CDR2 YFSETQ, per germline. The CDR3 sequence: CASRAGESHNEQLL.

This clone appeared a few times. The gene calls are TRBV6-1 and TRBJ2-1, with TRBD2 matching 7 bases. CDR1 and CDR2 from the germline V gene are MNHNS and SASEGT. This CDR3 region has 17 residues. With 6 bases clipped from V and 2 bases from J, the junction kept 13 bases outside the gene matches. The CDR3 DNA is TGTGCCAGCAGCAGTGGGACTACAATCCCCCCCTACAATGAGCAGTTCTTC. This sequence encodes CASSSGTTIPPYNEQFF.

The chain employs TRBV30 and TRBJ2-3; D not resolved. Deletions cut 0 bases from V and 0 bases from J, with 7 bases between. In germline, CDR1 is GTSNPN, CDR2 SVGIG (reference sequence). CDR3 length: 14 residues. Here the CDR3 reads CAWSVWGSTDTQYF. CDR3 sequence (DNA): TGTGCCTGGAGTGTTTGGGGTAGCACAGATACGCAGTATTTT.

The chain recombines TRBV2 with TRBJ2-3; D unclear. Trimming pared 3 bases from V and 4 bases from J, leaving 8 bases between. Germline loops: CDR1 SNHLY, CDR2 FYNNEI. This CDR3 region has 13 residues. The CDR3 loop reads CASSDSIADTQYF. The DNA for the CDR3 is TGTGCCAGCAGTGACAGTATAGCAGATACGCAGTATTTT.

This clone was seen repeatedly, ten times or more. The chain combines TRBV5-8 with TRBJ2-4; D gene uncertain. The CDR3 is made up of 16 amino acids. The germline gives CDR1 SGHTS, CDR2 YDEGEE. V lost 4 bases and J lost 0, with 14 bases in between. The CDR3, as DNA: TGTGCCAGCAGCCTACAGCAAAACCTAGCCAAAAACATTCAGTACTTC. Translation: CASSLQQNLAKNIQYF.